The rows below give T cell receptor beta chains drawn from one sample of a study of blood T cells in healthy people across ages. Each CDR3 protein is one row after TCRdb ran MiXCR on the 5' RACE reads. The data contain about 1.5 million distinct CDR3 sequences, 40% to 45% of them singletons. The source material was blood. The source of these receptors is a woman under 30 in good health. CDR3s include the opening cysteine and the closing phenylalanine or tryptophan. The D gene is left open where the match is weak. Size values are once, few and many counts, or a class for expanded clones, and some rows have none.

NA,TRBV30,TRBJ2-1,NA,TGTGCCTGGCTACCACGCGGGAATGAGCAGTTCTTC,CAWLPRGNEQFF
NA,TRBV7-3,TRBJ2-1,NA,TGTGCCAGCAGCCCAATGAGGGGAGGTTACAATGAGCAGTTCTTC,CASSPMRGGYNEQFF
NA,TRBV12-5,TRBJ2-7,few,TGTGCTAGTGGAGGAGGCTACTTCTACGAGCAGTACTTC,CASGGGYFYEQYF
NA,TRBV25-1,TRBJ2-5,NA,TGTGCCAGCAAGGGGTTGATTGGGGAGACCCAGTACTTC,CASKGLIGETQYF
NA,TRBV20-1,TRBJ2-3,NA,TGCAGTGCTAGAGAATCTCCAGGGAGGGATACGCAGTATTTT,CSARESPGRDTQYF
NA,TRBV11-2,TRBJ2-7,NA,TGTGCCAGCAGCACCTGGCGGGCCTACGAGCAGTACTTC,CASSTWRAYEQYF
NA,TRBV6-1,TRBJ1-2,once,TGTGCCAGCAGTGACGGGGCCCAACGAGGGTATGGCTACACCTTC,CASSDGAQRGYGYTF
TRBD1,TRBV28,TRBJ2-6,NA,TGTGCCAGCAGAGGAGAGACAGGGAAGGCTGGGGCCAACGTCCTGACTTTC,CASRGETGKAGANVLTF
TRBD1,TRBV10-3,TRBJ1-1,many,TGTGCCATCAGTGAGCCGGGACAGGGAGAGGCTTTCTTT,CAISEPGQGEAFF
TRBD2,TRBV7-2,TRBJ2-1,few,TGTGCCAGCAGCAAAGGACTAGCGAAGAATGAGCAGTTCTTC,CASSKGLAKNEQFF
TRBD2,TRBV20-1,TRBJ2-1,NA,TGCAGTGCTAGAGACCTAAAAGGGACTAGCGGGTCTGTGCAGTTCTTC,CSARDLKGTSGSVQFF
NA,TRBV28,TRBJ1-4,few,TGTGCCAGCACCACCCGATACGAGCGGAATGAAAAACTGTTTTTT,CASTTRYERNEKLFF
NA,TRBV9,TRBJ2-7,once,TGTGCCAGCAGCGTAGGTTCCCTAAAACGCGAGCAGTACTTC,CASSVGSLKREQYF
TRBD2,TRBV14,TRBJ2-1,NA,TGTGCCAGCAGCCATCGACCGGGACTAGCGGGTTTGAGCTACAATGAGCAGTTCTTC,CASSHRPGLAGLSYNEQFF
TRBD1,TRBV15,TRBJ1-1,few,TGTGCCACCCGACTTAACAGGGGGAACACTGAAGCTTTCTTT,CATRLNRGNTEAFF
TRBD2,TRBV12-3/TRBV12-4,TRBJ2-1,NA,TGTGCCAGCAGTGTAGCTCTAGCGGCACAACAGTTCTTC,CASSVALAAQQFF
NA,TRBV15,TRBJ2-3,NA,TGTGCCACCAGCAGAGATGACGATACGCAGTATTTT,CATSRDDDTQYF
NA,TRBV5-1,TRBJ2-5,once,TGCGCCAGCAGCTTGGACAGGACATCGGGGGCCCAGTACTTC,CASSLDRTSGAQYF
TRBD2,TRBV7-9,TRBJ2-3,NA,TGTGCCAGCAGCTCCGGACTAGTTTTGACAGATACGCAGTATTTT,CASSSGLVLTDTQYF
NA,TRBV29-1,TRBJ2-1,once,TGCAGCGTTGAATTTGGGAAGGGGAGCCCCTACAATGAGCAGTTCTTC,CSVEFGKGSPYNEQFF
NA,TRBV9,TRBJ2-5,NA,TGTGCCAGCAGCGCCGGGCCTCGCTTAGAAGAGACCCAGTACTTC,CASSAGPRLEETQYF
TRBD1,TRBV12-3/TRBV12-4,TRBJ1-5,NA,TGTGCCAGCAGTTTGTGGGACAGTACTAATCAGCCCCGGCATTTT,CASSLWDSTNQPRHF
TRBD1,TRBV6-5,TRBJ1-2,few,TGTGCCAGCAGTTACCTCGGCGCAGGGGGCATATACTATGGCTACACCTTC,CASSYLGAGGIYYGYTF
NA,TRBV20-1,TRBJ2-3,many,TGCAGTGCTACAAGCGGGCAGATAGATACGCAGTATTTT,CSATSGQIDTQYF
TRBD1,TRBV7-9,TRBJ1-4,NA,TGTGCCAGCAGCCCTACGGTGGCAGGGGGCCGGAATGAAAAACTGTTTTTT,CASSPTVAGGRNEKLFF
NA,TRBV7-6,TRBJ1-2,NA,TGTGCCAGCAGCGCAAGTGGGGGCGGTTTAGGCTACACCTTC,CASSASGGGLGYTF
NA,TRBV4-3,TRBJ2-3,many,TGCGCCAGCAGCCAAGTTGTAGGGAGTCGGACAGATACGCAGTATTTT,CASSQVVGSRTDTQYF
NA,TRBV9,TRBJ2-1,few,TGTGCCAGCAGCGTGGGGGGCGGGGGTATTGGCAATGAGCAGTTCTTC,CASSVGGGGIGNEQFF
TRBD1,TRBV11-2,TRBJ1-2,NA,TGTGTCAGCAGCTCCCGACAGGGGTATGGCTACACCTTC,CVSSSRQGYGYTF
NA,TRBV20-1,TRBJ1-1,few,TGCAGTGCTGCTAACCGCGGGACACTGAACACTGAAGCTTTCTTT,CSAANRGTLNTEAFF
NA,TRBV6-2/TRBV6-3,TRBJ2-7,NA,TGTGCCAGCAGTTATGTAGGGGAAAACAATGAGCAGTACTTC,CASSYVGENNEQYF
NA,TRBV6-5,TRBJ2-1,NA,TGTGCCAGCAGTGACCGGTGGGGTTCTTGGAATAAGCAGTTCTTC,CASSDRWGSWNKQFF
NA,TRBV4-3,TRBJ1-4,few,TGCGCCAGCAGCCAAGAAGCAGGATCTAATGAAAAACTGTTTTTT,CASSQEAGSNEKLFF
NA,TRBV20-1,TRBJ2-1,NA,TGCAGTGCTAGGGGGGCAAGAAGCTCCTACAATGAGCAGTTCTTC,CSARGARSSYNEQFF
TRBD1,TRBV12-5,TRBJ2-1,many,TGTGCTAGTGGTTTGTACGCCCTCGGACAGGGAACTTACAATGAGCAGTTCTTC,CASGLYALGQGTYNEQFF
TRBD2,TRBV7-2,TRBJ2-7,NA,TGTGCCAGCATTCAGCCAAGCGGGAGTGGCGAGCAGTACTTC,CASIQPSGSGEQYF
NA,TRBV6-1,TRBJ2-1,once,TGTGCCAGCAGCACCTTGAGGAGCTCCTACAATGAGCAGTTCTTC,CASSTLRSSYNEQFF
TRBD2,TRBV27,TRBJ2-3,NA,TGTGCCAGCAGTTCTCCGGGAGGGCCAACAGATACGCAGTATTTT,CASSSPGGPTDTQYF
NA,TRBV4-2,TRBJ2-3,NA,TGTGCCAGCAGCCAAGATCGTTTTATGTTCGGAGCTAGCACAGATACGCAGTATTTT,CASSQDRFMFGASTDTQYF
NA,TRBV7-9,TRBJ1-1,few,TGTGCCAGCAGCATCCCGGGTTGGGCTGAAGCTTTCTTT,CASSIPGWAEAFF
NA,TRBV6-1,TRBJ1-1,few,TGTGCCAGCAGAAGACAGCCCACTGAAGCTTTCTTT,CASRRQPTEAFF
NA,TRBV30,TRBJ2-7,few,TGTGCCTGGAGTGTACGGGGCCTTGGCGAGCAGTACTTC,CAWSVRGLGEQYF
TRBD1,TRBV27,TRBJ1-4,NA,TGTGCCAGCCACCCGGGACAGGGCTACGCAACTAATGAAAAACTGTTTTTT,CASHPGQGYATNEKLFF
NA,TRBV6-5,TRBJ2-3,many,TGTGCCAGCACCCCCCATGCGACTAGCACAGATACGCAGTATTTT,CASTPHATSTDTQYF
NA,TRBV6-2/TRBV6-3,TRBJ1-4,NA,TGTGCCAGCAACGCCGGGACAACTAATGAAAAACTGTTTTTT,CASNAGTTNEKLFF
NA,TRBV4-3,TRBJ2-5,NA,TGCGCCAGCAGCCAAGATGGGCGCGGCAGATACATAGAGACCCAGTACTTC,CASSQDGRGRYIETQYF
TRBD2,TRBV12-3/TRBV12-4,TRBJ2-7,NA,TGTGCCAGCAGTTTTGGGCCGCTACTAGCGGGAAGGGACGAGCAGTACTTC,CASSFGPLLAGRDEQYF
TRBD1,TRBV12-3/TRBV12-4,TRBJ1-2,few,TGTGCCAGCAGACCAGACAGGGCTGAGGACTATGGCTACACCTTC,CASRPDRAEDYGYTF